Sequencing of this TCR beta chain was carried out in a study of identical twins. CDR3 length: 14 amino acids. The V end lost 0 bases, the J end lost 0 bases, and 6 bases lay between the germline ends. Per germline, CDR1 LNHNV and CDR2 YYDKDF (reference sequence). Template switching added a universal primer site; cDNA carried unique molecular identifiers. Each CDR3 protein gets one entry after TCRdb re-called the 5' RACE reads with MiXCR. This sample has hundreds of thousands of distinct CDR3 sequences, with roughly a quarter found just once. These same records also appear under a second study, on T cells expressing NK-cell markers. Turning to that study: Seven of the eight sequenced donors were classified as HCMV-seropositive, and one was classified as seronegative. Six or seven donors had dominant NKG2C+ clonotypes that comprised about 1.0-7.0% of their CD8+ T cells.

J is TRBJ2-7 and V is TRBV15; D unclear. The sequencing sample was made of CD4+ T cells sorted from blood. The receptor comes from a woman under 30 in good health. The CDR3 DNA reads as TGTGCCACCAGCAGAGATCCACGCTCCTACGAGCAGTACTTC. It specifies CATSRDPRSYEQYF. Filled out from reference TRBV15 and TRBJ2-7, the complete variable domain reads DAMVIQNPRYQVTQFGKPVTLSCSQTLNHNVMYWYQQKSSQAPKLLFHYYDKDFNNEADTPDNFQSRRPNTSFCFLDIRSPGLGDTAMYLCATSRDPRSYEQYFGPGTRLTVT.